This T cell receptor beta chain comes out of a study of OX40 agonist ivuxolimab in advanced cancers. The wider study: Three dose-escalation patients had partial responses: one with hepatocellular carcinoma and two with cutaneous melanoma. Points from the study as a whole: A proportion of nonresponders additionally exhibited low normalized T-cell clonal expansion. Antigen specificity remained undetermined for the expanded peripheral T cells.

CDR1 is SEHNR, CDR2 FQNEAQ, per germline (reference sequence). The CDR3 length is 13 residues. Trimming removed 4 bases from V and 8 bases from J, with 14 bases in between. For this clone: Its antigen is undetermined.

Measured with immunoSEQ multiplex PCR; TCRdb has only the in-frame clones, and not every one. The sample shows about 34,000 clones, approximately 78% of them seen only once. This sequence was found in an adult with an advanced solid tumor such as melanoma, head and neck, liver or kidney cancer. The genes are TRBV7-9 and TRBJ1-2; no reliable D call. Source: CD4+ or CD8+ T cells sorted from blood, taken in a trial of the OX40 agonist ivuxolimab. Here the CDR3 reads CASSSRGPFGYTF. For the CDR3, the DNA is TGTGCCAGCAGCTCCCGAGGGCCATTCGGCTACACCTTC.